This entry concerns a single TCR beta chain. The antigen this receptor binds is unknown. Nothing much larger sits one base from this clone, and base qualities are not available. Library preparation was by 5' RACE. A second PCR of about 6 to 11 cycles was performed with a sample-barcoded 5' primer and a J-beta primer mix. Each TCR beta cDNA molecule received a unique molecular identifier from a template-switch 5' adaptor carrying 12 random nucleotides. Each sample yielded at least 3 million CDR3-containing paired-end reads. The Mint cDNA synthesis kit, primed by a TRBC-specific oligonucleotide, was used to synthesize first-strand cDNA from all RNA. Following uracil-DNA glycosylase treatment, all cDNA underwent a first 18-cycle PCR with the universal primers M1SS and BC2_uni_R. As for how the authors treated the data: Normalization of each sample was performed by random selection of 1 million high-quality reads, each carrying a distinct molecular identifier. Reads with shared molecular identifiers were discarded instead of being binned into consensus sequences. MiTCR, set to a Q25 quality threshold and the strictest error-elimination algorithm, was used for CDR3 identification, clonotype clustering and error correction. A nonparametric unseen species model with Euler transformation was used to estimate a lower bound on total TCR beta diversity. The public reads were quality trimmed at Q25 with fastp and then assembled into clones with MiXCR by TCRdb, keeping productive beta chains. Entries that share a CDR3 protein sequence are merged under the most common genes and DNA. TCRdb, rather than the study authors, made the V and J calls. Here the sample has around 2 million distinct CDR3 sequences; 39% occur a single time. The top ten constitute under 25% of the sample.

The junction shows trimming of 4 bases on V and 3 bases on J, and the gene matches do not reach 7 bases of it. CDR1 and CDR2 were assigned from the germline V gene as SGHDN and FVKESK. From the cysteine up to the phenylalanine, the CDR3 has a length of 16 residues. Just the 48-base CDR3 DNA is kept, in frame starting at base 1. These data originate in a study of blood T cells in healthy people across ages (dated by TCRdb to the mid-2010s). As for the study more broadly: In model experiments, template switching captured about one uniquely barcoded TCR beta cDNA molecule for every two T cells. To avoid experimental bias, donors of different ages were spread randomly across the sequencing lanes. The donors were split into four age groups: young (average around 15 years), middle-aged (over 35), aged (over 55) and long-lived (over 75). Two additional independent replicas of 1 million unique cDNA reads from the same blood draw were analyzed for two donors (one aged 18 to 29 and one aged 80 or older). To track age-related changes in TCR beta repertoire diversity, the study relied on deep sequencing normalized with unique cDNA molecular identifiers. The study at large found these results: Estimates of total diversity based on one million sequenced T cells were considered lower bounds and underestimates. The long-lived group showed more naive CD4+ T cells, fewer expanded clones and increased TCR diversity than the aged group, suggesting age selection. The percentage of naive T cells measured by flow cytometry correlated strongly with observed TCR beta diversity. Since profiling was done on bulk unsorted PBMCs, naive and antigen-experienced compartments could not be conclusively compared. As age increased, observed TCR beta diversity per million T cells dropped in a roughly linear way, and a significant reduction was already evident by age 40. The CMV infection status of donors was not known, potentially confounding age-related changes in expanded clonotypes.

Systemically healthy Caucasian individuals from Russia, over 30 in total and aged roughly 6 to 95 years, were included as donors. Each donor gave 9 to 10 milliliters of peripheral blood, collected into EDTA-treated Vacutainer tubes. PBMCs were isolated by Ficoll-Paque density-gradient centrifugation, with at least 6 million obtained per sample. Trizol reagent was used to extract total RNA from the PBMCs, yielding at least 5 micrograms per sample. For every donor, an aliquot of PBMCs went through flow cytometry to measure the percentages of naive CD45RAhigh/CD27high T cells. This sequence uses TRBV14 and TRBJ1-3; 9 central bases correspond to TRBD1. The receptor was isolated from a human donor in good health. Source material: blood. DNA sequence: TGTGCCAGCAGCCCCTGGACAGGGGCTAGTGGAAACACCATATATTTT. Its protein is CASSPWTGASGNTIYF.